The 7 T cell receptor beta chains below were found in one sample sequenced in a study of T cell changes during pregnancy in multiple sclerosis. This table comes from immunoSEQ multiplex PCR, and its TCRdb copy is limited to in-frame clones, with some not included. Among about 70,000 clones listed, 94% were seen once. The sequences come from peripheral blood, collected in the third trimester of pregnancy. Every receptor here comes from a female donor with multiple sclerosis, enrolled in a pregnancy study.

The DNA for the CDR3 is TGCGCCAGCAGCCAAGATGAAGACGGTAGCCCCCTGAACACTGAAGCTTTCTTT. As protein: CASSQDEDGSPLNTEAFF. The V call is TRBV4-3, the J call TRBJ1-1; D gene uncertain. The V gene's germline CDR1 is LGHNA and CDR2 YSLEER. The V end lost 0 bases, the J end lost 0 bases, and 17 bases lay between the germline ends. This CDR3 is built from 18 residues.

The gene calls are TRBV18 and TRBJ2-5, with 8 bases identical to TRBD1. CDR3 size: 13 residues. Germline lookup yields CDR1 KGHSH and CDR2 LQKENI. V lost 3 bases, J lost 4 bases, and 1 base stayed unmatched. CDR3: CASSPTGAETQYF. The CDR3 nucleotides read TGTGCCAGCTCACCGACAGGGGCAGAGACCCAGTACTTC.

The gene calls are TRBV25-1 and TRBJ2-5, with D perhaps matching TRBD1 (6 bases). This CDR3 has 15 residues. CDR1 and CDR2 (germline): MGHDK, SYGVNS. Deletions cut 1 base from V and 3 bases from J, with 12 bases between. CDR3 nucleotide sequence: TGTGCCAGCAGTGAATTAGGGGGTTCCGAAGAGACCCAGTACTTC. It specifies CASSELGGSEETQYF.

The CDR3 region has the DNA TGTGCCAGCAGCTTATCGATGAAACAGGGCGCTGGAAACACCATATATTTT. Translated: CASSLSMKQGAGNTIYF. The chain employs TRBV7-9 and TRBJ1-3; weak D call: TRBD1 (6 bases). Germline assignment: CDR1 SEHNR and CDR2 FQNEAQ (reference sequence). This CDR3 spans 17 amino acids. Trimming shortened V by 2 bases and J by 2 bases, and 16 bases separated the two germline ends.

This chain joins TRBV7-9 and TRBJ2-5, with D perhaps TRBD1 (6 bases). CDR1 and CDR2 from the germline V gene are SEHNR and FQNEAQ (reference sequence). The length of the CDR3 is 16 residues. V lost 3 bases, J lost 5 bases, and 19 bases lay in between. The CDR3 loop is CASSLPGQKRGETQYF. DNA of the CDR3: TGTGCCAGCAGCTTGCCAGGACAAAAGAGGGGGGAGACCCAGTACTTC.

The chain couples TRBV6-5 to TRBJ1-2, with unresolved D. This CDR3 comprises 12 residues. In germline, CDR1 is MNHEY, CDR2 SVGAGI. V lost 0 bases to trimming and J lost 8 bases, with 7 bases between them. The CDR3 sequence is CASSYSPGGYTF. CDR3 DNA: TGTGCCAGCAGTTACTCCCCGGGGGGCTACACCTTC.

The chain is built from TRBV29-1 and TRBJ2-7; the D gene is possibly TRBD2 (5 bases). From germline, CDR1 is SQVTM and CDR2 ANQGSEA. V shed 4 bases and J shed 1 base, with 11 bases lying between them. The CDR3 extends over 13 amino acids. The CDR3 protein is CSVAGLESYEQYF. The CDR3 coding sequence is TGCAGCGTTGCGGGGTTAGAATCCTACGAGCAGTACTTC.